The T cell receptor beta chain under discussion was sequenced for a study of blood T cells in healthy people across ages. Germline V gene lookup returns CDR1 DFQATT and CDR2 SNEGSKA (reference sequence). Trimming took 5 bases from V and 5 from J; bases not matched to a gene: 5. This CDR3 has 13 amino acids. Combining a sample-barcoded 5' primer with a J-beta primer mix, a second PCR ran for 7 to 11 cycles. TCRdb re-derived calls from the 5' RACE reads in MiXCR, one entry per CDR3 protein. The sample has about 1.4 million distinct CDR3 sequences; approximately 59% are singletons. This rearrangement joins TRBV20-1 to TRBJ1-1; 10 bases are shared with TRBD1. Sequenced material: blood. This receptor was identified in a man between 18 and 35 years old in good health. DNA of the CDR3: TGCAGTGCTGTGACAGGGGGCTGGACTGAAGCTTTCTTT. Translating gives CSAVTGGWTEAFF.